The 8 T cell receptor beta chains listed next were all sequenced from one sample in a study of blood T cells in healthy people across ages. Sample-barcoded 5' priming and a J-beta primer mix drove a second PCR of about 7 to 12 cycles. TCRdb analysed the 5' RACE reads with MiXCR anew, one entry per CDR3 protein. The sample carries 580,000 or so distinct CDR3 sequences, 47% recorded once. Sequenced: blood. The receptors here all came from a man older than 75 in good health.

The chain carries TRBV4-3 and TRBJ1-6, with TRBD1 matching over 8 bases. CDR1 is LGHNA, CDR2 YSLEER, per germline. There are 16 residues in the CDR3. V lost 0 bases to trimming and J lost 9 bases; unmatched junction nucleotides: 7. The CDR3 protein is CASSQDGGQAGSPLHF. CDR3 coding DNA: TGCGCCAGCAGCCAAGATGGGGGACAGGCAGGTTCACCCCTCCACTTT.

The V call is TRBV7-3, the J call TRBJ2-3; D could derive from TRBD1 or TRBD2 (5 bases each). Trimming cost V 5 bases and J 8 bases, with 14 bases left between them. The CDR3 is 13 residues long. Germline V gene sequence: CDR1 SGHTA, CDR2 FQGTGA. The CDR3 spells CASSAGTSRTQYF. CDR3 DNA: TGTGCCAGCAGCGCTGGGACCTCTCGTACGCAGTATTTT.

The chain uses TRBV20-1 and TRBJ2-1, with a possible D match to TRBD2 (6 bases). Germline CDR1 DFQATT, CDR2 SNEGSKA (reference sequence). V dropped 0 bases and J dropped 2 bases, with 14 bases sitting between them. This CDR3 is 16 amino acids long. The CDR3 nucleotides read TGCAGTGCTAGAGAAGGGGCGGGGCCAACCTACAATGAGCAGTTCTTC. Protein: CSAREGAGPTYNEQFF.

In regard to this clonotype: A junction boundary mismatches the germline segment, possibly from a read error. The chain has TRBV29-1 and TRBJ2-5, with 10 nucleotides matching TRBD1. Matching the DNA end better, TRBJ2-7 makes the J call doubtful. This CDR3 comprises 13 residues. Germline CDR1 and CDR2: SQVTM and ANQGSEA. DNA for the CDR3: TGCAGCGTGGAAGGGACAGGGGCCTACGAGCAGTACTTC. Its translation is CSVEGTGAYEQYF.

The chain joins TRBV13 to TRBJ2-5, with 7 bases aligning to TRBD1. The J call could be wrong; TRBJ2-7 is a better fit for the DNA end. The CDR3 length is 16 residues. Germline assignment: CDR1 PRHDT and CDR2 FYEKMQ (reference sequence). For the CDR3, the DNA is TGTGCCAGCAGCCGACAGGGCGGCAGGGCAACCTACGAGCAGTACTTC. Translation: CASSRQGGRATYEQYF.

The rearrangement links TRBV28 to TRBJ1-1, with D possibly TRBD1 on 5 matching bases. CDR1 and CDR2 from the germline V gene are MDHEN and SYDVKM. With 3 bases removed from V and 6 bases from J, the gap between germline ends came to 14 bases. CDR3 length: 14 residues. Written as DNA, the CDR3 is TGTGCCAGCAGTTTCGAGACAGCGGTTCCTGAAGCTTTCTTT. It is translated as CASSFETAVPEAFF.

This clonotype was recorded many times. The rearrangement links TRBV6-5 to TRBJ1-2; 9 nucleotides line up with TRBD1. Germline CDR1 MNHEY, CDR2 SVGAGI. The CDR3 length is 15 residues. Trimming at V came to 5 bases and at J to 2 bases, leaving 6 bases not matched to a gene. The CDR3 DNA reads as TGTGCCAGCAGTGACTACAGGGGGCAGAACTATGGCTACACCTTC. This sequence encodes CASSDYRGQNYGYTF.

The DNA for the CDR3 is TGTGCCAGCAGCCCTCGGCCTAGCGGGAGTTTTTACAATGAGCAGTTCTTC. Encoded protein: CASSPRPSGSFYNEQFF. The chain carries TRBV7-8 and TRBJ2-1, with TRBD2 matching over 10 bases. Trimming cost V 5 bases and J 4 bases; bases outside gene matches: 11. This CDR3 is built from 17 residues. Germline V gene data show CDR1 as SGHVS and CDR2 as FQNEAQ.